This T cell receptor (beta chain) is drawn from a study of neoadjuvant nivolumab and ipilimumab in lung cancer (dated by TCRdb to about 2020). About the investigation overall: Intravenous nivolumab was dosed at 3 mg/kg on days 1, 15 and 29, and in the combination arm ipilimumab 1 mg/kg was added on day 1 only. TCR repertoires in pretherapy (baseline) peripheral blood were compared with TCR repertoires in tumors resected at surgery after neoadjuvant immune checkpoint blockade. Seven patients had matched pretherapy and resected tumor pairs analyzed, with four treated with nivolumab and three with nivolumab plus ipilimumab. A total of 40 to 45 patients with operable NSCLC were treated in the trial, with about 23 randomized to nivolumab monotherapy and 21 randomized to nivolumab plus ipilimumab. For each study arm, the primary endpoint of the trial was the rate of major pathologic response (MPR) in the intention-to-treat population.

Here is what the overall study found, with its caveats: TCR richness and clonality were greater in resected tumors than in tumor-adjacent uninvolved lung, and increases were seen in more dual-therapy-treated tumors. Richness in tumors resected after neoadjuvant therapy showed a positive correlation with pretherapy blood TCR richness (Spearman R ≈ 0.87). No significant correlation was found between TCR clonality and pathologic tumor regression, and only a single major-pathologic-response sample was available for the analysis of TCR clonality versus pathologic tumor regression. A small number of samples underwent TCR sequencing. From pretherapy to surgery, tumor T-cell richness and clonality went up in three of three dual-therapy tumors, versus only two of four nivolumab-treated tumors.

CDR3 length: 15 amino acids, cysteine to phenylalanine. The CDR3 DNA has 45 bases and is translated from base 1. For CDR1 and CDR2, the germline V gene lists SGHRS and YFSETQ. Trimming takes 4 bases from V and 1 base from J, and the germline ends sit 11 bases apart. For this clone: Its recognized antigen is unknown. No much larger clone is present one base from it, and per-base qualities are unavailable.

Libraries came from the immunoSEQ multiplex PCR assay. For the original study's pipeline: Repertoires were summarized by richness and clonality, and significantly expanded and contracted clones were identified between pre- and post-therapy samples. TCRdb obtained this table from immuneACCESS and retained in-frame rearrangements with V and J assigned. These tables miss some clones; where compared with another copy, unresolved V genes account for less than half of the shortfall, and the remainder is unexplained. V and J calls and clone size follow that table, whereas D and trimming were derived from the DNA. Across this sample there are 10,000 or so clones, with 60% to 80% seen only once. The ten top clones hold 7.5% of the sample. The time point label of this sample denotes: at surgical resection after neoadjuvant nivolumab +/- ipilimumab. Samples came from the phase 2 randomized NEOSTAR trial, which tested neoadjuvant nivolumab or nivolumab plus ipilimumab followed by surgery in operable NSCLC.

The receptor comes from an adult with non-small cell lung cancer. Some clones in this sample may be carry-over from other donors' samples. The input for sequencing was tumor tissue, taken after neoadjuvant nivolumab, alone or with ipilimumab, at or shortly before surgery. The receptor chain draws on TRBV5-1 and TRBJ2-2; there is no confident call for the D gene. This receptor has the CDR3 CASSPALGNTGELFF. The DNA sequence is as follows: TGCGCCAGCAGCCCCGCTTTGGGGAACACCGGGGAGCTGTTTTTT.